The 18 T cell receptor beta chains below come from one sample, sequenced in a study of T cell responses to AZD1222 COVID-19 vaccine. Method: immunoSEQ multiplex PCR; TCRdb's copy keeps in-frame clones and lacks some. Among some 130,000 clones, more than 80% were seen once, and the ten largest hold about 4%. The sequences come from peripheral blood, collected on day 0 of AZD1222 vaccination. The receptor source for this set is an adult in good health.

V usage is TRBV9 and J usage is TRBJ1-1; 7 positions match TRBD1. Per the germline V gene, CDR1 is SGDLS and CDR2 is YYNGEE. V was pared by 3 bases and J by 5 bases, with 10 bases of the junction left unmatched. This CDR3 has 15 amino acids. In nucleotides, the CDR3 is TGTGCCAGCAGCGAGGGGACAATCAGGGGGACTGAAGCTTTCTTT. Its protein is CASSEGTIRGTEAFF. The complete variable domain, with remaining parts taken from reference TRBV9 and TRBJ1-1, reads DSGVTQTPKHLITATGQRVTLRCSPRSGDLSVYWYQQSLDQGLQFLIQYYNGEERAKGNILERFSAQQFPDLHSELNLSSLELGDSALYFCASSEGTIRGTEAFFGQGTRLTVV.

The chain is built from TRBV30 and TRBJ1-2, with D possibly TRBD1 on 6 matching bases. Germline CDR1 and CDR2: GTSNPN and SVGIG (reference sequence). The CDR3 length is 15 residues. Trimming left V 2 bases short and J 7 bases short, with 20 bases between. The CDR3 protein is CAWSQPHTGYSGYTF. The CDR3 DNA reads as TGTGCCTGGAGTCAACCCCATACAGGGTATAGTGGCTACACCTTC.

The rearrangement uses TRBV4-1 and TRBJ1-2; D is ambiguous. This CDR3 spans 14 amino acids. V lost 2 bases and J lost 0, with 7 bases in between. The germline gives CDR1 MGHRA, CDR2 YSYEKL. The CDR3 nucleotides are TGCGCCAGCAGCCAATTAGAAGCTAACTATGGCTACACCTTC. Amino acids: CASSQLEANYGYTF.

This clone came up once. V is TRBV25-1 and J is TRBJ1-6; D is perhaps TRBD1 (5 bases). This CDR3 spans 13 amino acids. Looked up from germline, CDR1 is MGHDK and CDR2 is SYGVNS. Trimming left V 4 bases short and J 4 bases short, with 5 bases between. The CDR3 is CASSGQYNSPLHF. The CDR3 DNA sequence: TGTGCCAGCAGTGGACAGTATAATTCACCCCTCCACTTT.

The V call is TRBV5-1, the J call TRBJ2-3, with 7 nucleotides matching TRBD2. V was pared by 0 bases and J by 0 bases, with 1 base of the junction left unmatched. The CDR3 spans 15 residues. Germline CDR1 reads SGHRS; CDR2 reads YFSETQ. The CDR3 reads CASSLGRGSTDTQYF. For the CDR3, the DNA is TGCGCCAGCAGCTTGGGGCGGGGGAGCACAGATACGCAGTATTTT.

In DNA form, the CDR3 reads TGTGCCAGCAGCCAAGCAGGGGCCGGGGAGCTGTTTTTT. Translation: CASSQAGAGELFF. The V call is TRBV14, the J call TRBJ2-2, with a possible D match to TRBD1 (6 bases). CDR1 SGHDN and CDR2 FVKESK come from the germline V gene. CDR3 size: 13 residues. V was pared by 1 base and J by 6 bases, with 6 bases between.

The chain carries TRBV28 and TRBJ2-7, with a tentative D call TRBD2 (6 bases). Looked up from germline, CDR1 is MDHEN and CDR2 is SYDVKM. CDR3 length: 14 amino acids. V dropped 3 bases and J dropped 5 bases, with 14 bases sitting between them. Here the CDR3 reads CASSFNRRRDEQYF. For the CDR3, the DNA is TGTGCCAGCAGTTTCAACAGGCGGAGGGACGAGCAGTACTTC.

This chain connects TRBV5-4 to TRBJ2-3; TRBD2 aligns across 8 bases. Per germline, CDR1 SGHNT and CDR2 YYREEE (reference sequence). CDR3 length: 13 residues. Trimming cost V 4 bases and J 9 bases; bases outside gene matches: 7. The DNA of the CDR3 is TGTGCCAGCAGCGGCGGGGGGCGGGCGACGCAGTATTTT. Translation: CASSGGGRATQYF.

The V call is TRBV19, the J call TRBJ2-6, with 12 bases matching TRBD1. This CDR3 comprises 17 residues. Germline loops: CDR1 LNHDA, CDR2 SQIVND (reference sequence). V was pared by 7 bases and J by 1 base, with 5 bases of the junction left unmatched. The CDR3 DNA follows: TGTGCCAGTAATCCGGGACAGGGGGCGTCTGGGGCCAACGTCCTGACTTTC. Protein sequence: CASNPGQGASGANVLTF.

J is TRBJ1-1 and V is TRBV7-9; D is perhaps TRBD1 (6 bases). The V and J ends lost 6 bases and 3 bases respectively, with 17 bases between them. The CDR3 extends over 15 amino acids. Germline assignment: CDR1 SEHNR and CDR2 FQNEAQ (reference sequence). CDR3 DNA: TGTGCCAGCAGACCTACAGGGATCAGGGACACTGAAGCTTTCTTT. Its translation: CASRPTGIRDTEAFF.

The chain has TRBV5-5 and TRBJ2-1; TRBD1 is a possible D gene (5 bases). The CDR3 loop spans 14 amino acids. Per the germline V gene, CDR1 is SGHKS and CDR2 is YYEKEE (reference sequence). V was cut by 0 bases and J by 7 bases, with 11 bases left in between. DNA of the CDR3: TGTGCCAGCAGCTTGGCAGGGCCGATAAATGAGCAGTTCTTC. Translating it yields CASSLAGPINEQFF.

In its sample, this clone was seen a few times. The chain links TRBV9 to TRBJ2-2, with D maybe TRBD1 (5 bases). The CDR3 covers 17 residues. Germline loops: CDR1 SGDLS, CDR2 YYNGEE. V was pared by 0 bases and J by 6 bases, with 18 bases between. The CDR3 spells CASSVAQGPVISGELFF. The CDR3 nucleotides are TGTGCCAGCAGCGTAGCTCAGGGTCCGGTTATATCCGGGGAGCTGTTTTTT.

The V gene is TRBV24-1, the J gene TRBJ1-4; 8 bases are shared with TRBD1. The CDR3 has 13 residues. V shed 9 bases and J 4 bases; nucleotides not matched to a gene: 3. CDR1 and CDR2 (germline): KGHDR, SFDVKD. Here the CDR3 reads CATPDRDNEKLFF. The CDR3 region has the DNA TGTGCCACCCCGGACAGGGATAATGAAAAACTGTTTTTT.

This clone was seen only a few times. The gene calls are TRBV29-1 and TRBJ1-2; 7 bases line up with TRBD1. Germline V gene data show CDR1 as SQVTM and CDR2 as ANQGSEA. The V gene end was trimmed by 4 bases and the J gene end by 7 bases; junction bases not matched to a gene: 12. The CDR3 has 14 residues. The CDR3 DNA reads TGCAGCGTTGGGGGAGAGGGGGCGCAGGCTGGCTACACCTTC. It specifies CSVGGEGAQAGYTF.

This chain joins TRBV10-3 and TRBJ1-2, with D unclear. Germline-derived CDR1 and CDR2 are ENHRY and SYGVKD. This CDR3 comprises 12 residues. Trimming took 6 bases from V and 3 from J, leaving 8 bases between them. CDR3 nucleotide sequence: TGTGCCATCAGCAGGTCCCACTATGGCTACACCTTC. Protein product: CAISRSHYGYTF.

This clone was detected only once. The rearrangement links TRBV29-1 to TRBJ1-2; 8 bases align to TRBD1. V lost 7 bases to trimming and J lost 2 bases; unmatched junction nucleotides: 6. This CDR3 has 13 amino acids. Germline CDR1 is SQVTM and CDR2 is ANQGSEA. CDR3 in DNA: TGCAGCGCCGACAGGGGTCTAAACTATGGCTACACCTTC. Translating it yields CSADRGLNYGYTF.

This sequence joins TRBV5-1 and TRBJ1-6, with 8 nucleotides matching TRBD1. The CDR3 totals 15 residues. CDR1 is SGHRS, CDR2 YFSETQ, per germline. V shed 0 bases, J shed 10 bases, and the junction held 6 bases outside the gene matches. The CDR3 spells CASSLAGQGDSPLHF. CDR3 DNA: TGCGCCAGCAGCTTGGCTGGACAGGGAGACTCACCCCTCCACTTT. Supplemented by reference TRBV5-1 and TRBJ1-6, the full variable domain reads KAGVTQTPRYLIKTRGQQVTLSCSPISGHRSVSWYQQTPGQGLQFLFEYFSETQRNKGNFPGRFSGRQFSNSRSEMNVSTLELGDSALYLCASSLAGQGDSPLHFGNGTRLTVT.

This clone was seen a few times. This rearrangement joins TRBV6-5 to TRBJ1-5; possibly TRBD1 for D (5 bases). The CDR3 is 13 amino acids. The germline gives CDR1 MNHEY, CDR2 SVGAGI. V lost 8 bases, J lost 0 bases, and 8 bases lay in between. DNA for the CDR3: TGTGCCAGCGGGACGGATAGCAATCAGCCCCAGCATTTT. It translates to CASGTDSNQPQHF.